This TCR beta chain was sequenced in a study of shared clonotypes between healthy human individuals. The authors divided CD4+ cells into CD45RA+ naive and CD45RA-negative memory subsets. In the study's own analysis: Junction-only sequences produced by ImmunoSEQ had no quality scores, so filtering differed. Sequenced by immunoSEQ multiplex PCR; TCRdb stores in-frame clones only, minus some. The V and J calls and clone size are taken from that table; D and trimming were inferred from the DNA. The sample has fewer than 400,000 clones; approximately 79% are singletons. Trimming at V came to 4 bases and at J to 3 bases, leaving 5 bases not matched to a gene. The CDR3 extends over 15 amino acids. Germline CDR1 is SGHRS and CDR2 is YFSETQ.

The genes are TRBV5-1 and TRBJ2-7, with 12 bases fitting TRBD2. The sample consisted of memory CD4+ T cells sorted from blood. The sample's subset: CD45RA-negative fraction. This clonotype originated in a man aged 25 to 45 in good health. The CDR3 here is CASSRRTSGNYEQYF. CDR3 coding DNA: TGCGCCAGCAGCCGAAGGACTAGCGGGAACTACGAGCAGTACTTC.